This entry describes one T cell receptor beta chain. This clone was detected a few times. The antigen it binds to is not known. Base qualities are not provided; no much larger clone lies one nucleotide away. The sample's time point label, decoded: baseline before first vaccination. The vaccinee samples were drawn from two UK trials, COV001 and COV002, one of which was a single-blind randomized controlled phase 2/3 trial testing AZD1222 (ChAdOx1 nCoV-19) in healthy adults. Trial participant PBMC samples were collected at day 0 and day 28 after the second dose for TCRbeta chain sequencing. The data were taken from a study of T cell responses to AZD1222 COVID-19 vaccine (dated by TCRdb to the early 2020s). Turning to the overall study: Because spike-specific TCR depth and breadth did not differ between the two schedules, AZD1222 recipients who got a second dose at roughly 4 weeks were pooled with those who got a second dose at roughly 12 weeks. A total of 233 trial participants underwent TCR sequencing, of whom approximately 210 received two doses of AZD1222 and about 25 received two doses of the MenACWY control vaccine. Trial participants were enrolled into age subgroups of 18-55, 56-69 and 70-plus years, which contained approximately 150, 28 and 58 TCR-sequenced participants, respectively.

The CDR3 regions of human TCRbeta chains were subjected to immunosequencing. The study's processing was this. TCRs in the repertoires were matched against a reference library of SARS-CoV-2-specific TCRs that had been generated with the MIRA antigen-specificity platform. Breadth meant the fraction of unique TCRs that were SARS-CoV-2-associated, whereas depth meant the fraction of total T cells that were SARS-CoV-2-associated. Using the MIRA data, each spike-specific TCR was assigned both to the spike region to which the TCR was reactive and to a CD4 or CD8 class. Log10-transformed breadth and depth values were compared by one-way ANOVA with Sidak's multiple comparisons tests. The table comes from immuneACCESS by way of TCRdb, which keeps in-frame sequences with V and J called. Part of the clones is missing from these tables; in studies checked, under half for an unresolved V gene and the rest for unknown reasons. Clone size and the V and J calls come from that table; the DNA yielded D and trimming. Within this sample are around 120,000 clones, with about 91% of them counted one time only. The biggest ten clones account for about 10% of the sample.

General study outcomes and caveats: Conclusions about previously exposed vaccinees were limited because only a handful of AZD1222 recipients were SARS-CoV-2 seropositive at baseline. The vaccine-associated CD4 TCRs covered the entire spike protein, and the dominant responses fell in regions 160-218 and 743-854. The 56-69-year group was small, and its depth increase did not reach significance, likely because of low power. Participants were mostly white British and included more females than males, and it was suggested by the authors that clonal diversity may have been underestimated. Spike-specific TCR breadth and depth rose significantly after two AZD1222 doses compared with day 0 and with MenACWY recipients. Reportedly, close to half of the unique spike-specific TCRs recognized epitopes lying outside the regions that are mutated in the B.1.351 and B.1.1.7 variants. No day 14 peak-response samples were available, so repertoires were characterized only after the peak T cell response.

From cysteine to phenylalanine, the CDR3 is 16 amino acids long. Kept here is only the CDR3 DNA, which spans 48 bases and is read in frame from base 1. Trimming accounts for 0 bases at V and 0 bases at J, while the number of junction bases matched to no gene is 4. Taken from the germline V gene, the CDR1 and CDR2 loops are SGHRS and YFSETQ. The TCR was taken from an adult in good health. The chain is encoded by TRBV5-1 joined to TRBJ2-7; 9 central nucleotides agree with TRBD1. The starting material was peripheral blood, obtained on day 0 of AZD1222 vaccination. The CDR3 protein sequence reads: CASSLGDRAHSYEQYF. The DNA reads TGCGCCAGCAGCTTGGGGGACAGGGCCCACTCCTACGAGCAGTACTTC.